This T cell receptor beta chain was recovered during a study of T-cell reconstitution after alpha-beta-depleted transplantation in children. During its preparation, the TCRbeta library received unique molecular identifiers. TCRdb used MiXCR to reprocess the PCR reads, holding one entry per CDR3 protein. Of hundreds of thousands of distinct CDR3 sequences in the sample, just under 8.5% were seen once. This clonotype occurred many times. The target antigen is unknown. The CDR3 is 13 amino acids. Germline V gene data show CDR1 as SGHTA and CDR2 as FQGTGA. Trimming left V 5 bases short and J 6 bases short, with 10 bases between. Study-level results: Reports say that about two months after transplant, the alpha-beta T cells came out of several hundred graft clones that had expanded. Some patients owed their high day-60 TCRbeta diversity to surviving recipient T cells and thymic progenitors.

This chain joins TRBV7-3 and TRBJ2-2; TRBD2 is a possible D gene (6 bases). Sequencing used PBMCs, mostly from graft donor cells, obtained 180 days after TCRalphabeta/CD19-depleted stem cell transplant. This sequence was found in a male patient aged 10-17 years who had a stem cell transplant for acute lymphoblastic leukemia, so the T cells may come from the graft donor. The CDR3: CASSRGAAGELFF. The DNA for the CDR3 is TGTGCCAGCAGCCGCGGGGCAGCCGGGGAGCTGTTTTTT.